This T cell receptor beta chain was sequenced in a study of T cell repertoires in cytomegalovirus infection (dated by TCRdb to between 2018 and 2020). Regarding the complete study: The HLA type of each donor mattered for the analysis, because public TCR beta signatures pointed to carriage of CMV infection along with the matching HLA type.

CDR1 and CDR2 are drawn from the germline V gene: SGHVS, FNYEAQ. V loses 5 bases of germline sequence and J loses 5 bases, and the interval between the two ends is 18 bases. The cysteine opens and the phenylalanine closes a CDR3 of 16 amino acids. The kept DNA is CDR3 alone, 48 bases in frame from the first base. This clonotype was picked up many times. Its cognate antigen has yet to be identified. Per-base qualities were not stored, and no clone one base away is much larger. Data came from an Illumina HiSeq 1500. The public reads were reprocessed in TCRdb via fastp at Q25 and MiXCR, keeping in-frame beta chains. CDR3 protein duplicates are merged, each entry listing the most common genes and DNA. This sample holds 630,000 or so distinct CDR3 sequences; roughly 26% were observed only once. The ten largest account for around 7.6% of the sample. The paper as a whole reports these results and caveats: Carriers of CMV infection plus the relevant HLA type were discriminated by the cumulative frequency of public TCR beta family members in the study cohort and in an independent approximately 400-donor cohort. The ex vivo response was dominated by HLA-C-restricted CMV-specific TCR beta clonotypes, which also provided the single most frequent clonotype in two of eight donors.

This TCR was recovered from a human donor in good health (CMV status not recorded). Some clones in this sample may be carry-over from other donors' samples. The sample consisted of CD8+ T cells from PBMCs. Recombination linked TRBV7-6 to TRBJ2-2; the D gene is possibly TRBD1 or TRBD2, each agreeing over 5 bases. In nucleotides, the sequence is TGTGCCAGCAGCCTACCGGGACCAGGAGGTACCGGGGAGCTGTTTTTT. It encodes CASSLPGPGGTGELFF. The full variable domain, completed from the reference TRBV7-6 and TRBJ2-2 proteins outside the CDR3, reads GAGVSQSPRYKVTKRGQDVALRCDPISGHVSLYWYRQALGQGPEFLTYFNYEAQQDKSGLPNDRFSAERPEGSISTLTIQRTEQRDSAMYRCASSLPGPGGTGELFFGEGSRLTVL.